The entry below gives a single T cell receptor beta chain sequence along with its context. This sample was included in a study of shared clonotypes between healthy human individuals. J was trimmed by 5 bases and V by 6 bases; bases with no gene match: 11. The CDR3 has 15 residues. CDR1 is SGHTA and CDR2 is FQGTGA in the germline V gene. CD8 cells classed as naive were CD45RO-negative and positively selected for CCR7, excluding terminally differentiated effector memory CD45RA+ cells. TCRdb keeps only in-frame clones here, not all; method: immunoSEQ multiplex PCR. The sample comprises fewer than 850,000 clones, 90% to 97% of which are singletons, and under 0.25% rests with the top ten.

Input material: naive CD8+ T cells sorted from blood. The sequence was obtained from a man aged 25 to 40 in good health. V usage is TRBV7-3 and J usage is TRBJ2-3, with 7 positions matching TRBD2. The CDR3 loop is CASSLRDLAGDTQYF. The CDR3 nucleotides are TGTGCCAGCAGTCTTAGGGACTTAGCGGGAGATACGCAGTATTTT.